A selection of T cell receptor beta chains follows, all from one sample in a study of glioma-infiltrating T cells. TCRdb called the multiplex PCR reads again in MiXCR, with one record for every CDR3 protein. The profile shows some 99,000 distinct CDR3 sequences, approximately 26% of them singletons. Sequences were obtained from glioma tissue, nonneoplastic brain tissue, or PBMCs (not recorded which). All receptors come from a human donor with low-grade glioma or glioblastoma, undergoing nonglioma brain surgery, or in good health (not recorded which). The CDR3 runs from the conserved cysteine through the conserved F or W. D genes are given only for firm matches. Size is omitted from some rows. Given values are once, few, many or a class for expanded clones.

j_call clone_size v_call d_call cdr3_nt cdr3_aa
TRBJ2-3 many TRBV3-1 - TGTGCCAGCAGCCTCCTATCCTCTACAGATACGCAGTATTTT CASSLLSSTDTQYF
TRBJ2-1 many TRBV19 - TGTGCCAGTAGTCTTAGCGCTGCCTACAATGAGCAGTTCTTC CASSLSAAYNEQFF
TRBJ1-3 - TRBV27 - TGTGCTAGCAGTCCTTGGGAGCGGGGCTTAAGCGGAAACACCATATATTTT CASSPWERGLSGNTIYF
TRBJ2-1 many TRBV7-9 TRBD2 TGTGCCAGCAGCTTAGCCTCACTAGCGGGAGGACCCCTATCCGAGCAGTTCTTC CASSLASLAGGPLSEQFF
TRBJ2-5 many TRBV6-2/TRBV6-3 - TGTGCCAGCATTTCGCAGGGACAAGAGACCCAGTACTTC CASISQGQETQYF
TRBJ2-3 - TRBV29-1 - TGCAGCGAGGTACAGGGTGCAGATACGCAGTATTTT CSEVQGADTQYF
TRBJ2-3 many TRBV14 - TGTGCCAGCAGCCGAACCGGGGCCTCCACAGATACGCAGTATTTT CASSRTGASTDTQYF
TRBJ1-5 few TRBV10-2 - TGCGCCAGCAGTGAGTTTGCGAGCGGGTATCAGCCCCAGCATTTT CASSEFASGYQPQHF
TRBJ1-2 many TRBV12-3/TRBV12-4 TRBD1 TGTGCCAGCAGTTCGGGACAGTGGCTGGGGGGCTACACCTTC CASSSGQWLGGYTF
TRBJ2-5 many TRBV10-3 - TGTGCCATCAGGGGGGCAGGAGGAGAGACCCAGTACTTC CAIRGAGGETQYF
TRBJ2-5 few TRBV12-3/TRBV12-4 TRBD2 TGTGCCAGCAGTTTAGTGGGGACTAGCGTGGAGACCCAGTACTTC CASSLVGTSVETQYF
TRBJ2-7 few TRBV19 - TGTGCCAGTAGTATGGGAACTGCCTCGCGGTACGAGCAGTACTTC CASSMGTASRYEQYF
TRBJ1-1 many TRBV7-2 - TGTGCCAGCAGTCCAGGGTCTGCGAACACTGAAGCTTTCTTT CASSPGSANTEAFF
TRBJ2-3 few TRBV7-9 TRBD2 TGTGCCAGCCACTTGCTAGCGGGTGAAGATACGCAGTATTTT CASHLLAGEDTQYF
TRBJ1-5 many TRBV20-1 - TGCAGTGCTAGAGATGGGGGGGTTGGCAATCAGCCCCAGCATTTT CSARDGGVGNQPQHF
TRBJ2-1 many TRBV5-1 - TGCGCCAGCAGCCCACAGGAGAATGAGCAGTTCTTC CASSPQENEQFF
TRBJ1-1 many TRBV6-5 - TGTGCCAGCAGTTACCGGGGTCAGTACCGCACTGAAGCTTTCTTT CASSYRGQYRTEAFF
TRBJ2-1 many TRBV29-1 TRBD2 TGCAGCGGCGGGGCCTCCGGGACTAGCGGGGGAGAGCAGTTCTTC CSGGASGTSGGEQFF
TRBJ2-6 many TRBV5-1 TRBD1 TGCGCCAGCAGCTTGAACGGACAGGGCTCTGGGGCCAACGTCCTGACTTTC CASSLNGQGSGANVLTF
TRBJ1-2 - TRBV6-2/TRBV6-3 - TGTGCCAGCAGTTACCAGGGCTTCAAGGCTAACTATGGCTACACCTTC CASSYQGFKANYGYTF
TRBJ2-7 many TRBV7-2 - TGTGCCAGCAGCCCCGCCCTAAAGGTCGAGCAGTACTTC CASSPALKVEQYF
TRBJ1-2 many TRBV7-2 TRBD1 TGTGCCAGCAGCTTAGAATCCGGGACAGACTATGGCTACACCTTC CASSLESGTDYGYTF